The 4 T cell receptor beta chains presented below share a single source sample, sequenced in a study of blood T cell repertoires in COVID-19 (dated by TCRdb to 2018 to 2021). The protocol used for the library was the immunoSEQ multiplex PCR assay. In TCRdb, the immuneACCESS table is reduced to in-frame sequences with V and J assigned. These tables do not hold every clone; where another copy was compared, an unresolved V gene accounts for under half, and the others remain unexplained. The sample includes about 120,000 clones, with roughly three quarters observed a single time. The top ten clonotypes cover 7.9% of the sample. The sample taken for sequencing was peripheral blood. Receptors originate from a human donor in a cohort sampled during active COVID-19.

CDR3 sequence reads: CASKWGRALFYEQYF. The CDR3 DNA is TGTGCCAGCAAATGGGGGAGGGCCTTGTTTTACGAGCAGTACTTC. The rearrangement uses TRBV28 and TRBJ2-7, with 7 positions matching TRBD2. This CDR3 spans 15 amino acids. Unmatched junction bases numbered 13, after V lost 7 bases and J lost 4 bases. Germline V gene data show CDR1 as MDHEN and CDR2 as SYDVKM.

This clone was observed a handful of times. The rearrangement links TRBV2 to TRBJ1-1; possible D gene TRBD1, 5 bases. This CDR3 is built from 13 residues. In germline, CDR1 is SNHLY, CDR2 FYNNEI. Trimming cost V 5 bases and J 8 bases, with 15 bases left between them. The CDR3 here is CASSPRMTDEAFF. The CDR3 nucleotides are TGTGCCAGCAGTCCCCGAATGACAGACGAAGCTTTCTTT.

Comment on this clone: Other DNA sequences within the sample encode an identical CDR3. The V and J genes are TRBV11-2 and TRBJ2-7; the match to TRBD2 covers 8 bases. CDR3 length: 12 residues. V trimming: 5 bases; J trimming: 8 bases; junction bases outside the gene matches: 5. Germline V CDR1 and CDR2: SGHAT, FQNNGV. The CDR3 region has the DNA TGTGCCAGCAGCCCCTGGACTAGCAAGCAGTACTTC. Amino acid sequence: CASSPWTSKQYF. Supplemented by reference TRBV11-2 and TRBJ2-7, the full variable domain reads EAGVAQSPRYKIIEKRQSVAFWCNPISGHATLYWYQQILGQGPKLLIQFQNNGVVDDSQLPKDRFSAERLKGVDSTLKIQPAKLEDSAVYLCASSPWTSKQYFGPGTRLTVT.

The rearrangement uses TRBV6-5 and TRBJ2-7; 10 bases are shared with TRBD2. Germline assignment: CDR1 MNHEY and CDR2 SVGAGI. Trimming cost V 0 bases and J 4 bases; bases outside gene matches: 6. The CDR3 extends over 16 amino acids. The CDR3 loop is CASSYSSSGGEYEQYF. Here the CDR3 DNA reads TGTGCCAGCAGTTACTCGTCTAGCGGGGGAGAATACGAGCAGTACTTC.